One and the same sample provided the 25 T cell receptor beta chains below, sequenced in a study of T cell responses to AZD1222 COVID-19 vaccine. The protocol was immunoSEQ multiplex PCR, while the TCRdb copy is restricted to in-frame clones and leaves out a portion. The sample gives about 200,000 clones, approximately 92% of which show up once; about 4% is in the top ten. Sequencing used peripheral blood, obtained 28 days after the second dose of the MenACWY control vaccine. The receptors derive from an adult who received the MenACWY meningococcal vaccine as a control.

The rearrangement joins TRBV6-5 to TRBJ1-1, with 9 bases identical to TRBD1. Losses at the gene ends were 10 bases for V and 2 bases for J; bases not matched to a gene: 8. This CDR3 comprises 14 residues. Per germline, CDR1 MNHEY and CDR2 SVGAGI. CDR3 nucleotide sequence: TGTGCCATCCGGGACAGGGTATCAAACACTGAAGCTTTCTTT. The encoded protein is CAIRDRVSNTEAFF.

This chain uses TRBV7-2 with TRBJ1-1; D is undetermined. The length of the CDR3 is 13 residues. V was shortened by 3 bases and J by 1 base, with 6 bases between the two germline ends. Germline loops: CDR1 SGHTA, CDR2 FQGNSA. This CDR3 is CASSFTENTEAFF. The DNA for the CDR3 is TGTGCCAGCAGCTTCACAGAGAACACTGAAGCTTTCTTT.

The rearrangement joins TRBV6-2 or TRBV6-3 to TRBJ2-1, with D possibly being TRBD1 or TRBD2 (5 bases each). CDR1 MNHEY and CDR2 SVGEGT come from the germline V gene. The CDR3 totals 16 residues. V gave up 4 bases and J gave up 6 bases, with 19 bases separating them. The CDR3 protein is CASSSPVRGGGNEQFF. For the CDR3, the DNA is TGTGCCAGCAGTTCCCCGGTGAGGGGTGGGGGCAATGAGCAGTTCTTC.

The J gene is TRBJ1-1, the V gene TRBV7-9; 11 nucleotides line up with TRBD1. Losses at the gene ends were 1 base for V and 6 bases for J; bases not matched to a gene: 1. Germline CDR1 SEHNR, CDR2 FQNEAQ (reference sequence). The CDR3 contains 14 residues. In DNA, the CDR3 is TGTGCCAGCAGCTTAGAGGGACAGGGGGCTGAAGCTTTCTTT. Its protein product is CASSLEGQGAEAFF.

The chain employs TRBV9 and TRBJ2-1; 8 positions match TRBD1. Losses at the gene ends were 4 bases for V and 2 bases for J; bases not matched to a gene: 5. The length of the CDR3 is 15 residues. CDR1 SGDLS and CDR2 YYNGEE come from the germline V gene. Here the CDR3 DNA reads TGTGCCAGCAGCATGCGACAGGGGACCTACAATGAGCAGTTCTTC. The encoded protein is CASSMRQGTYNEQFF.

V usage is TRBV5-6 and J usage is TRBJ1-4, with 10 bases identical to TRBD1. Looked up from germline, CDR1 is SGHDT and CDR2 is YYEEEE. The CDR3 is 14 residues long. The V gene end was trimmed by 5 bases and the J gene end by 7 bases; junction bases not matched to a gene: 5. CDR3 loop: CASRMTGGPEKLFF. In DNA form, the CDR3 reads TGTGCCAGCAGGATGACAGGGGGCCCTGAAAAACTGTTTTTT.

The chain joins TRBV10-3 to TRBJ2-1, with D perhaps TRBD1 (6 bases). Germline V gene data show CDR1 as ENHRY and CDR2 as SYGVKD. This CDR3 has 13 amino acids. V was shortened by 7 bases and J by 4 bases, with 11 bases between the two germline ends. Written as DNA, the CDR3 is TGTGCCATCATGTGGGACACGTACAATGAGCAGTTCTTC. Amino acids: CAIMWDTYNEQFF.

This clone was picked up a small number of times. This sequence joins TRBV25-1 and TRBJ2-7; TRBD1 matches at 7 bases. Germline V gene lookup returns CDR1 MGHDK and CDR2 SYGVNS. The J segment lost 2 bases and the V segment lost 4 bases, leaving 8 bases of the junction unmatched. This CDR3 is 15 amino acids long. CDR3 residues: CASSVPGQEPYEQYF. The CDR3 nucleotides are TGTGCCAGCAGTGTGCCAGGACAGGAGCCCTACGAGCAGTACTTC.

The V and J genes are TRBV7-2 and TRBJ2-5; possibly TRBD2 for D (7 bases). Germline V lookup: CDR1 SGHTA, CDR2 FQGNSA. The CDR3 loop spans 14 amino acids. V lost 5 bases and J 2 bases, leaving 12 bases between the germline ends. The CDR3 DNA reads TGTGCCAGCAGCAGGGGGGGTGTGCAAGAGACCCAGTACTTC. The encoded protein is CASSRGGVQETQYF.

The chain combines TRBV5-1 with TRBJ2-1; 9 nucleotides align to TRBD2. V was pared by 1 base and J by 1 base, with 6 bases of the junction left unmatched. Germline CDR1 SGHRS, CDR2 YFSETQ. This CDR3 region has 17 residues. This CDR3 reads CASSLSASGTSYNEQFF. The CDR3 DNA follows: TGCGCCAGCAGCTTGTCGGCTAGCGGGACTTCCTACAATGAGCAGTTCTTC.

V is TRBV11-3 and J is TRBJ2-1; TRBD2 matches 14 bases. This CDR3 has 16 residues. Germline assignment: CDR1 SGHNT and CDR2 YENEEA. Trimming removed 4 bases from V and 7 bases from J; junction bases left unmatched: 6. CDR3 protein: CASSWGTSGSLNEQFF. The CDR3, as DNA: TGTGCCAGCAGCTGGGGGACTAGCGGGAGTCTGAATGAGCAGTTCTTC.

The chain carries TRBV4-1 and TRBJ2-7; 11 nucleotides match TRBD2. The junction had 10 bases not matched to a gene; V was cut back by 3 bases and J by 6 bases. The CDR3 is made up of 16 amino acids. Germline CDR1 reads MGHRA; CDR2 reads YSYEKL. The CDR3: CASSQFIAGGSLEQYF. Here the CDR3 DNA reads TGCGCCAGCAGCCAGTTCATAGCGGGAGGGTCCCTCGAGCAGTACTTC.

The V gene is TRBV6-2 or TRBV6-3, the J gene TRBJ2-2; 8 nucleotides line up with TRBD1. The germline V gene encodes CDR1 MNHEY and CDR2 SVGEGT. The CDR3 runs 15 residues. The ends lost 5 bases at V and 10 bases at J; junction bases unmatched: 12. The CDR3 spells CASSRGQGAQEELFF. The CDR3 nucleotides read TGTGCCAGCAGTCGGGGTCAGGGGGCGCAGGAGGAGCTGTTTTTT.

The chain recombines TRBV19 with TRBJ2-2; D uncertain. Germline V gene sequence: CDR1 LNHDA, CDR2 SQIVND (reference sequence). Trimming removed 5 bases at V and 8 bases at J, with 9 bases between. The CDR3 has 12 amino acids. CDR3 protein: CASSGPYGELFF. The CDR3 coding sequence is TGTGCCAGTAGTGGCCCTTATGGGGAGCTGTTTTTT.

This clone was detected a few times. The chain carries TRBV4-1 and TRBJ2-1; 13 nucleotides line up with TRBD2. The J segment lost 10 bases and the V segment lost 4 bases, leaving 7 bases of the junction unmatched. The germline CDR1 and CDR2 sequences are MGHRA and YSYEKL. CDR3 length: 15 residues. The CDR3 nucleotides are TGCGCCAGCAGCCTGGGACTAGCGGGGACTACAGAGCAGTTCTTC. Translated, it gives CASSLGLAGTTEQFF.

This chain links TRBV6-1 with TRBJ1-6, with D unclear. This CDR3 region has 14 residues. Between the trimmed V and J ends, which lost 0 bases and 8 bases, there was a span of 8 bases. The germline V gene encodes CDR1 MNHNS and CDR2 SASEGT. CDR3 nucleotide sequence: TGTGCCAGCAGTGAAGCGATCTGGGATTCACCCCTCCACTTT. Its translation is CASSEAIWDSPLHF.

V is TRBV18 and J is TRBJ1-5, with D possibly TRBD1 on 5 matching bases. V was clipped by 3 bases and J by 4 bases, with 13 bases between them. Per germline, CDR1 KGHSH and CDR2 LQKENI. The CDR3 runs to 15 residues. The chain's CDR3 is CASSPNEQGNQPQHF. CDR3 DNA sequence: TGTGCCAGCTCACCGAATGAGCAGGGAAATCAGCCCCAGCATTTT.

The chain links TRBV19 to TRBJ1-1; D not certain. The germline V gene has CDR1 LNHDA and CDR2 SQIVND (reference sequence). The CDR3 is 13 amino acids. V was cut by 3 bases and J by 5 bases, with 10 bases left in between. CDR3 loop: CASSIKLRTEAFF. The CDR3 DNA reads as TGTGCCAGTAGTATCAAACTCAGGACTGAAGCTTTCTTT.

This sequence joins TRBV7-8 and TRBJ2-1, with TRBD2 matching 8 bases. Germline lookup yields CDR1 SGHVS and CDR2 FQNEAQ. J gave up 0 bases and V 5 bases, and 3 bases lay outside the gene matches. This CDR3 has 15 amino acids. The CDR3 is CASSVTSGSYNEQFF. CDR3 DNA: TGTGCCAGCAGCGTTACTAGCGGCTCCTACAATGAGCAGTTCTTC.

The chain uses TRBV28 and TRBJ2-7; 13 bases are a match to TRBD2. This CDR3 has 16 residues. V lost 5 bases and J lost 4; bases outside the gene matches: 8. Germline V CDR1 and CDR2: MDHEN, SYDVKM. The CDR3 loop reads CASSPHGLAGVYEQYF. The DNA for the CDR3 is TGTGCCAGCAGTCCGCACGGACTAGCGGGAGTTTACGAGCAGTACTTC. The entire variable domain, with the rest obtained from reference TRBV28 and TRBJ2-7, is as follows: DVKVTQSSRYLVKRTGEKVFLECVQDMDHENMFWYRQDPGLGLRLIYFSYDVKMKEKGDIPEGYSVSREKKERFSLILESASTNQTSMYLCASSPHGLAGVYEQYFGPGTRLTVT.

This rearrangement joins TRBV6-2 or TRBV6-3 to TRBJ2-2; possible D gene TRBD1, 6 bases. This CDR3 has 17 amino acids. The germline CDR1 and CDR2 sequences are MNHEY and SVGEGT. Deletions cut 5 bases from V and 0 bases from J, with 16 bases between. The CDR3 nucleotides read TGTGCCAGCAGTAGGTGGGGGCAGGTCGCGAACACCGGGGAGCTGTTTTTT. Amino acid sequence: CASSRWGQVANTGELFF.

The chain combines TRBV7-9 with TRBJ1-1, with TRBD1 as a possible D gene (5 bases). The germline V gene has CDR1 SEHNR and CDR2 FQNEAQ (reference sequence). The CDR3 consists of 18 residues. The germline V and J ends were trimmed by 2 bases and 1 base, with 20 bases remaining between them. Written as DNA, the CDR3 is TGTGCCAGCAGCTTATGGGGCGCAGGCGGAACCGGGAACACTGAAGCTTTCTTT. It yields the protein CASSLWGAGGTGNTEAFF.

This chain connects TRBV3-1 (or the pseudogene TRBV3-2) to TRBJ2-7; weak D call: TRBD1 (5 bases). With 3 bases removed from V and 5 bases from J, the gap between germline ends came to 14 bases. The CDR3 runs 14 residues. Germline-derived CDR1 and CDR2 are LGHDT and YNNKEL (reference sequence). As DNA, the CDR3 is TGTGCCAGCAGCCAGGCGGCAGGGATCCACGAGCAGTACTTC. Its protein product is CASSQAAGIHEQYF.

This chain uses TRBV6-2 or TRBV6-3 with TRBJ1-1; 9 bases match TRBD1. Germline loops: CDR1 MNHEY, CDR2 SVGEGT. J gave up 4 bases and V 4 bases, and 4 bases lay outside the gene matches. This CDR3 contains 14 residues. This CDR3 is CASSWTGASTEAFF. DNA for the CDR3: TGTGCCAGCAGTTGGACAGGGGCTTCCACTGAAGCTTTCTTT.

The chain has TRBV4-2 and TRBJ2-7; D possibly corresponds to TRBD2 (5 bases). The V and J ends lost 4 bases and 0 bases respectively, with 10 bases between them. Germline CDR1 is LGHNA and CDR2 is YNFKEQ. This CDR3 spans 14 amino acids. The DNA of the CDR3 is TGTGCCAGCAGCCTCTGGACTGGCTCCTACGAGCAGTACTTC. Amino acid sequence: CASSLWTGSYEQYF.